The present T cell receptor beta chain was sequenced within a study of T cell repertoires in cytomegalovirus infection (dated by TCRdb to the late 2010s). Study-level background: Donor HLA type was relevant to the analysis, as public TCR beta signatures indicated carriage of CMV infection together with the matching HLA type. What the authors observed across the whole study: Cumulative frequency of public TCR beta family members discriminated carriers of CMV infection plus the relevant HLA type in this cohort and an independent 352-donor cohort. The ex vivo response was dominated by HLA-C-restricted CMV-specific TCR beta clonotypes, which also provided the single most frequent clonotype in two of eight donors.

From the germline V gene, CDR1 is MGHRA and CDR2 is YSYEKL. V was cut back by 0 bases and J by 3 bases, leaving a gap of 5 bases between them. Spanning cysteine to phenylalanine, the CDR3 consists of 13 amino acids. Only the CDR3 portion is preserved as DNA: 39 bases, with reading frame beginning at the first base. The instrument given in TCRdb is Illumina HiSeq 1500. TCRdb itself trimmed the public reads at Q25 with fastp, ran MiXCR and retained productive beta chains. Each entry is one CDR3 protein sequence, shown with its most common DNA and genes. This sample comprises 150,000 to 200,000 distinct CDR3 sequences, under 30% of them detected only once. The ten largest clones represent approximately 30% of the sample. To note about this clonotype: This clone's antigen is unknown. Base-call qualities are not available, and no considerably larger clone is one nucleotide away.

Sequencing was performed on PBMCs. The receptor comes from a human donor in good health (CMV status not recorded). Some clones in this sample may be carry-over from other donors' samples. The sequence joins TRBV4-1 to TRBJ1-1; no D segment can be confidently identified. Here the CDR3 is given as CASSQDQDTEAFF. The DNA is as follows: TGCGCCAGCAGCCAAGATCAGGACACTGAAGCTTTCTTT.